Sequencing of this T cell receptor beta chain was carried out in a study of shared clonotypes between healthy human individuals. Donors had no recently reported acute infections or vaccinations and were HIV-negative. Germline lookup yields CDR1 KGHSH and CDR2 LQKENI. Trimming took off 2 bases at V and 8 bases at J, with 15 bases between the two ends. CDR3 length equals 15 residues. About this clone: Other nucleotide sequences in the sample specify the same CDR3.

The repertoire was sequenced with immunoSEQ multiplex PCR; TCRdb's copy has only in-frame clones and lacks some. The table has over a million clones, over 95% seen once. The chain joins TRBV18 to TRBJ1-4; weak D call: TRBD1 (5 bases). The sequencing input was naive CD4+ T cells sorted from blood. As to subset: CD45RA+ positively selected. The clonotype originates from a man younger than 40 in good health. CDR3 sequence: CASSPDSLRGEKLFF. The CDR3 DNA follows: TGTGCCAGCTCACCAGACAGCTTACGAGGGGAAAAACTGTTTTTT. The full variable domain, completed using reference TRBV18 and TRBJ1-4, is NAGVMQNPRHLVRRRGQEARLRCSPMKGHSHVYWYRQLPEEGLKFMVYLQKENIIDESGMPKERFSAEFPKEGPSILRIQQVVRGDSAAYFCASSPDSLRGEKLFFGSGTQLSVL.